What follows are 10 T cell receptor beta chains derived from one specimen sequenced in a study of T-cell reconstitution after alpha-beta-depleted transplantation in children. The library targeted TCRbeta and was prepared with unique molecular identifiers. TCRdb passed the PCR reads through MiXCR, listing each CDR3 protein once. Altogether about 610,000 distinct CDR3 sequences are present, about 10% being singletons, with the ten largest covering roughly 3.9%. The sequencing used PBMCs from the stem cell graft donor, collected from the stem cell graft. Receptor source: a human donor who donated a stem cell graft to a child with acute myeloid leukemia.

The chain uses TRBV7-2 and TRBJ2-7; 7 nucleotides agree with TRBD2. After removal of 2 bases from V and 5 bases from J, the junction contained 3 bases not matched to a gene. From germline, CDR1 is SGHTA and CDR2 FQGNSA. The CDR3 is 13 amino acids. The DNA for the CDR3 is TGTGCCAGCAGCTTATCTGGACTAGACGAGCAGTACTTC. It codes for CASSLSGLDEQYF. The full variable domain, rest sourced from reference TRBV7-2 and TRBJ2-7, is GAGVSQSPSNKVTEKGKDVELRCDPISGHTALYWYRQSLGQGLEFLIYFQGNSAPDKSGLPSDRFSAERTGGSVSTLTIQRTQQEDSAVYLCASSLSGLDEQYFGPGTRLTVT.

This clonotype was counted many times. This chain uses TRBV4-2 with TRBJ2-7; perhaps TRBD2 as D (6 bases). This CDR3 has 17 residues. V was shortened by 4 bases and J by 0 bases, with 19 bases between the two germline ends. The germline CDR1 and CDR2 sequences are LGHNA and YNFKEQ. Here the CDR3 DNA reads TGTGCCAGCAGCCGAATACCTCGGGAGTCAACCTCCTACGAGCAGTACTTC. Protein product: CASSRIPRESTSYEQYF.

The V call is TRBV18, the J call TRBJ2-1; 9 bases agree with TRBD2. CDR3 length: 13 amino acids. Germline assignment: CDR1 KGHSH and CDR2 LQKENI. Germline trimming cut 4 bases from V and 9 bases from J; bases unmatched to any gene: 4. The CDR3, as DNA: TGTGCCAGCTCACAGGAAGCGGGAGGTGAGCAGTTCTTC. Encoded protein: CASSQEAGGEQFF.

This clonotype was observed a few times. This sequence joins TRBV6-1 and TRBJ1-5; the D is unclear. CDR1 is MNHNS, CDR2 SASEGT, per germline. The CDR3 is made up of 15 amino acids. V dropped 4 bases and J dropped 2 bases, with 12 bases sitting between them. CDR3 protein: CASSGAAGGNQPQHF. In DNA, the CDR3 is TGTGCCAGCAGTGGTGCCGCAGGAGGCAATCAGCCCCAGCATTTT.

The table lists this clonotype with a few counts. In DNA form, the CDR3 reads TGTGCCAGCAGCATGTCCGGGGGAGATACGCAGTATTTT. It specifies CASSMSGGDTQYF. The V and J genes are TRBV12-3 or TRBV12-4 and TRBJ2-3; possible D gene TRBD2, 6 bases. CDR3 size: 13 residues. The V gene lost 6 bases and the J gene lost 5 bases, with 12 bases spanning the gap.

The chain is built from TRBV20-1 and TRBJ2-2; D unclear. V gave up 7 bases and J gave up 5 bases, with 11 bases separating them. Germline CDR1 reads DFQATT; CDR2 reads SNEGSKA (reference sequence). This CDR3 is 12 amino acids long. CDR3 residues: CSGGRGTGELFF. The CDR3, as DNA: TGCAGTGGAGGACGTGGTACCGGGGAGCTGTTTTTT.

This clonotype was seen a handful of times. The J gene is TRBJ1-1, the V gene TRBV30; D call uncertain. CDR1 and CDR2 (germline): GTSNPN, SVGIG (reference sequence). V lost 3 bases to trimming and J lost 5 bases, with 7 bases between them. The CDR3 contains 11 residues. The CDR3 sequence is CAWRLRTEAFF. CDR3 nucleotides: TGTGCCTGGAGGTTGAGGACTGAAGCTTTCTTT.

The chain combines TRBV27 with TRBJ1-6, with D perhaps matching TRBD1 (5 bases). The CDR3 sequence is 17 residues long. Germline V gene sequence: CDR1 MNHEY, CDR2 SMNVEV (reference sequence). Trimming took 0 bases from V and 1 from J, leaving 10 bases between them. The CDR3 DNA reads TGTGCCAGCAGTTTATCGAGGGGCAGGTCCTATAATTCACCCCTCCACTTT. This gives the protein CASSLSRGRSYNSPLHF.

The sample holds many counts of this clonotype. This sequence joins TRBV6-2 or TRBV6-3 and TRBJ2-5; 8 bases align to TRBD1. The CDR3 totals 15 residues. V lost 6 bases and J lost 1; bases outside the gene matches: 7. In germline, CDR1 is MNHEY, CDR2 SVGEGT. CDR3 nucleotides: TGTGCCAGCAGCCCGGACAGGGACGCCCAAGAGACCCAGTACTTC. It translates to CASSPDRDAQETQYF.

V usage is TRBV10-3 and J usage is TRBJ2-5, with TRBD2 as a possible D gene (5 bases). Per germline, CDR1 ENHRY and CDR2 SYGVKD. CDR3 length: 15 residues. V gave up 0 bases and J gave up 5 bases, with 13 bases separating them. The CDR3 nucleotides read TGTGCCATCAGTGAGTCGGGAGAGCATGAGGAGACCCAGTACTTC. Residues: CAISESGEHEETQYF.